This TCR beta chain was sequenced for a study of cytomegalovirus exposure and HLA in healthy donors (TCRdb year 2017). Turning to the overall study: An earlier analysis of some 500 of the donors reported roughly 270 Gb of sequence data and 117 million unique TCR beta sequences from roughly 180 million T cells. Roughly 300 gigabases of sequencing data and around 80 million unique TCR sequences made up an early release that covered 640 HLA-typed donors. Among the roughly 400 genotyped donors, around 81% belonged to the genetic ancestry cluster associated with self-reported Caucasian donors. The study aimed to test whether cataloging public T cell receptors could reveal signatures of past pathogen exposure. The study used immunosequencing to profile the T cell repertoires of several hundred subjects and linked those repertoires to cytomegalovirus serostatus. Along with the roughly 700-subject first cohort, a separate validation cohort of around 120 different subjects was used. To predict cytomegalovirus infection status, the study combined high-throughput TCR immunosequencing, statistical association of individual TCRs with disease status, and machine learning. To study patterns of TCR occurrence, a later analysis re-analyzed previously published TCR beta repertoires from around 700 donors and added high-resolution HLA genotyping. The later analysis used no new phenotypic data to find candidate immune exposures, relying instead on TCR beta sequences and their occurrence across donors. An earlier analysis of roughly 580 of the donors used high-throughput TCR beta sequencing to judge whether each TCR beta V gene segment behaved as functional or pseudogenic. Donor age, sex, ethnicity and CMV serostatus were compiled alongside the repertoire data. In a later genetic analysis, genome-wide SNP genotypes for 398 of the 666 donors were used, and that subset was treated as a discovery cohort. All discovery cohort repertoires had been generated on a single sequencing platform. HLA typing covered class I and class II loci at four-digit resolution. The number of typed donors differed by locus: 629-630 for A, B, C, DRB1 and DQB1; about 520 for DQA1; 606 for DPA1; and around 490 for DPB1. Because of strong linkage in the cohort, roughly five DR-DQ haplotypes were treated as single units for association and clustering. Among 398 genotyped donors of the cohort, an average of 235,054 unique TCR beta nucleotide sequences were sequenced per donor, about a sixth of them non-productive.

Reading from cysteine to phenylalanine, the CDR3 counts 16 amino acids. Only the CDR3 region is kept as DNA, spanning 48 bases read in frame from base 1. In the germline V gene, CDR1 corresponds to SGHTS and CDR2 to YDEGEE. V is cut by 1 base and J by 1 base, and the space between the germline ends is 11 bases. Library generation was performed with the immunoSEQ multiplex PCR assay. A mixture of 60 forward primers for TCR Vbeta segments and 13 reverse primers for TCR Jbeta segments was used in the multiplex PCR. Amplification of the CDR3 region of rearranged TCR beta genes was performed with a multiplex PCR assay on genomic DNA. Amplified TCR beta libraries were sequenced as 87-base-pair reads on the Illumina HiSeq System. Per the authors' processing: Across the 700 or so repertoires, a later analysis counted roughly 77 million unique TCR beta chains, roughly 11 million of which were shared by at least two donors. A nearest-neighbor algorithm error-corrected the raw reads and collapsed the reads into unique sequences, merging closely related sequences to remove PCR and sequencing errors. CDR3 sequences were aligned to IMGT reference sequences to assign V, D and J gene segments. For a sequence to be retained, a match of at least six nucleotides to both a V gene segment and a J gene segment was required. Rearrangements were called productive when the CDR3 lacked stop codons and stayed in frame with V and J; all others were non-productive. Following IMGT convention, CDR3 was defined as the stretch from the second conserved V-encoded cysteine to the conserved J-encoded phenylalanine. The earlier analysis of about 610 of the donors excluded any sequence lacking an unambiguous match to a single V gene segment. An earlier analysis of fewer than 650 of the donors classified V segments as functional when productive rearrangements were above 56.7% and as segregating when the standard deviation between donors was above 5%. To diagnose cytomegalovirus status from the catalog of TCR beta chain sequences, a statistical classification framework was built. A later analysis assigned V and J genes by comparing TCR nucleotide sequences with IMGT/GENE-DB human TR gene sequences. The TCRdist pipeline was used in a later analysis to assign CDR3 sequences and most-parsimonious VDJ recombination scenarios. In a later analysis, each TCR beta chain was defined by its CDR3 amino acid sequence together with its V-gene family, and reads lacking a unique V-gene family were excluded. To address suspected cross-contamination and a sequencing artifact, a later analysis removed 550 to 750 highly shared, low-generation-probability nucleotide sequences. A later analysis calculated a clonal expansion index for each public chain from normalized within-repertoire ranks of inferred template counts. In a later analysis, generation probabilities were computed with a VDJ recombination model fitted to out-of-frame rearrangements, and the resulting probabilities were checked against IGoR. A later analysis scored TCR-TCR, TCR-HLA and TCR-CMV co-occurrence with hypergeometric tests, applying a repertoire-size bias correction to TCR pairs. In a later analysis, false discovery rates were estimated by permuting HLA or CMV assignments 20 times. In a later analysis, co-occurring TCRs were grouped with DBSCAN, and TCRdist sequence similarity was added when clustering was performed within HLA-allele-positive subsets. Repertoires with fewer than 30,000 or more than 120,000 public chains were left out of co-occurrence clustering, as were about 5 repertoires with anomalous nucleotide sharing. What TCRdb holds here is the immuneACCESS table cut down to in-frame rearrangements. Part of the clones is not present; checked against another copy, under half of the missing clones reflect an unresolved V gene, and the others are unexplained. Clone size and the V and J calls come from that table; the DNA yielded D and trimming. The sample's table covers some 150,000 clones. The ten largest account for about 2.5% of the sample.

Of note for this clone: Its antigen is currently not known.

General conclusions and limits of the study: At a false discovery rate of 0.05, a later analysis linked roughly 17,000 TCR beta sequences to specific HLA alleles. Because the 87-base-pair reads could not distinguish some IMGT-functional V segments, including TRBV6-2 and TRBV6-3, those segments were excluded. In a later analysis, several top co-occurrence clusters were reported to appear linked to parvovirus B19, influenza, CMV and Epstein-Barr virus. The presence/absence analyses assumed that sequencing depth was roughly uniform across donors, and that assumption may not be true. In a later genetic analysis, fewer N-insertions in productive TCRs were reported among donors in an Asian-associated ancestry cluster than the roughly 700-donor mean. Because some donors lacked HLA typing at each locus, the association tests relied only on the typed subset. A later analysis found that HLA-associated TCR beta chains were more clonally expanded and had lower generation probabilities than equally common non-associated chains. The cohort was sequenced for TCR beta chains only, and without alpha or paired-chain data the features that could be detected were limited. In an earlier analysis of some 640 of the donors, most TCR beta V segments were observed in productive rearrangements about 87% or about 30% of the time, broadly matching IMGT annotations. The study gave a list of 150 to 200 TCR beta chains associated with cytomegalovirus. A later analysis found that most CMV-associated TCR beta chains appeared HLA-restricted, with HLA associations seemingly driven largely by CMV exposure. When HLA alleles, especially DR and DQ, strongly co-occurred, TCR associations were difficult to assign to individual alleles. Across donors, most TCR sequences were observed very rarely, whereas some public TCRs were present in many individuals. The authors suggested that the approach could potentially be generalized to other disease states and immunological phenotypes. In both the original and validation cohorts, the classifier was reported to diagnose cytomegalovirus status with high specificity and sensitivity. A further reported finding was that TCR beta sequences accurately predicted the HLA-A and HLA-B alleles for most subjects in the first cohort. In vitro tests confirmed that three of the cytomegalovirus-associated TCR beta chains recognize cytomegalovirus antigens. V-gene and J-gene trimming of TCR beta chains was associated with a missense DCLRE1C variant in a later genetic analysis, and the association was replicated in an independent cohort. According to a later analysis, TCR association rates differed among HLA loci, with DRB1 alleles showing the most associated TCRs and HLA-C alleles showing the fewest. A cluster of highly shared sequence variants was judged likely to be a technical artifact of the sequencing pipeline. About 17 rarely observed V segments, including chromosome 9 orphons, were excluded from the earlier analysis of approximately 500 of the donors because counts were too low. The only immune exposure information available for the cohort was CMV serostatus. Correlated functional status among segregating V segments might be attributable to linkage disequilibrium, but an unknown experimental factor could not be ruled out.

In total, about 650 healthy bone marrow donors made up the cohort. All cohort members were sampled while nominally healthy, although unrecorded immune exposures were likely present. The donor tested CMV seronegative, placing the donor among the 350 to 400 seronegative members of the cohort. A peripheral blood sample was collected from each donor, and TCR beta sequencing was performed on peripheral blood mononuclear cells. The Qiagen DNeasy Blood Extraction Kit was used to extract genomic DNA from the blood cell samples. Here the chain combines TRBV5-8 and TRBJ2-2; the D gene is unclear. This TCR derives from a man aged 35-49 years in good health and CMV-seronegative. The sequencing sample was made of PBMCs. CDR3 region: CASSLRSSLNTGELFF. The nucleotides read TGTGCCAGCAGCTTGAGATCGAGCTTGAACACCGGGGAGCTGTTTTTT.